Listed here is a single T cell receptor (beta chain). The antigen is unknown. This specimen belongs to a study of sequential checkpoint blockade in melanoma. Study summary: About two dozen patients had tumor biopsies before treatment and at week 13.

TCRdb keeps only in-frame clones here, not all; method: immunoSEQ multiplex PCR. The repertoire holds about 4,100 clones, with around 20% as singletons. Study-level points and caveats: Mutational load did not correlate with tumor T-cell fraction or clonality. Rising tumor T-cell fraction and clonality meant about 30 times likelier benefit.

Sample treatment: randomized to nivolumab then ipilimumab (arm A) or the reverse (arm B). No patient had prior DNA-damaging chemotherapy. The germline V and J ends were trimmed by 0 bases and 3 bases, with 11 bases remaining between them. Germline V gives CDR1 LGHNT, CDR2 FRNRAP. The CDR3 runs 15 residues. The chain joins TRBV12-5 to TRBJ1-2, with D hard to call. The clonotype was recovered from a human donor with melanoma. Sequencing used tumor tissue (inferred from file names), obtained from a patient given nivolumab and ipilimumab in sequence. DNA of the CDR3: TGTGCTAGTGGTTTGGTACCCGAGTTGCACTATGGCTACACCTTC. Residues: CASGLVPELHYGYTF.